This is a list of T cell receptor beta chains from one sample in a study of blood T cell repertoires in COVID-19. TCRdb keeps only in-frame clones here, not all; method: immunoSEQ multiplex PCR. Among more than 25,000 clones, 80% to 90% were seen once, and the ten largest hold about 3.2%. The specimen was peripheral blood. The receptors stem from a human donor in a cohort sampled during active COVID-19. The CDR3 runs from the conserved cysteine through the conserved F or W. The D gene is left open where the match is weak. Expanded clones get a size class; other rows say once, few or many, or leave the size out.

clone_size,d_call,j_call,v_call,cdr3_aa,cdr3_nt
.,TRBD1,TRBJ1-4,TRBV7-9,CASSPRQGLATNEKLFF,TGTGCCAGCAGCCCACGACAGGGACTTGCAACTAATGAAAAACTGTTTTTT
.,.,TRBJ1-1,TRBV7-2,CASSLDGMNTEAFF,TGTGCCAGCAGCTTAGACGGGATGAACACTGAAGCTTTCTTT
.,.,TRBJ1-5,TRBV19,CASSEVVQPQHF,TGTGCCAGTAGCGAGGTTGTTCAGCCCCAGCATTTT
.,TRBD2,TRBJ2-3,TRBV5-1,CASSLGLATDTQYF,TGCGCCAGCAGCCTTGGACTAGCCACAGATACGCAGTATTTT
.,TRBD1,TRBJ1-1,TRBV7-6,CASSLEGQGDTEAFF,TGTGCCAGCAGCTTGGAGGGACAGGGAGACACTGAAGCTTTCTTT
.,TRBD1,TRBJ2-7,TRBV5-1,CASLTDRVYEQYF,TGCGCCAGCCTTACGGACAGGGTCTACGAGCAGTACTTC
.,TRBD2,TRBJ2-1,TRBV18,CASSPTSGGYNEQFF,TGTGCCAGCTCACCTACTAGCGGGGGTTACAATGAGCAGTTCTTC
.,TRBD1,TRBJ2-5,TRBV20-1,CSASQQGAQETQYF,TGCAGTGCTAGTCAACAGGGGGCTCAAGAGACCCAGTACTTC
.,.,TRBJ1-5,TRBV6-7,CASSRQGNQPQHF,TGTGCCAGCAGCCGACAGGGCAATCAGCCCCAGCATTTT
.,.,TRBJ2-1,TRBV30,CAWNLRGLNEQFF,TGTGCCTGGAATCTGCGGGGCCTAAATGAGCAGTTCTTC
few,.,TRBJ2-5,TRBV28,CASSPSGGETQYF,TGTGCCAGCAGTCCCAGCGGCGGAGAGACCCAGTACTTC
.,TRBD2,TRBJ2-1,TRBV5-1,CASSLVVAGSYNEQFF,TGCGCCAGCAGCTTGGTGGTAGCGGGTTCCTACAATGAGCAGTTCTTC
few,TRBD2,TRBJ2-2,TRBV20-1,CSASQASGGAGELFF,TGCAGTGCTAGTCAGGCTAGCGGGGGGGCCGGGGAGCTGTTTTTT
.,TRBD1,TRBJ2-1,TRBV7-9,CASSFDRGSYNEQFF,TGTGCCAGCAGCTTTGACAGGGGCTCCTACAATGAGCAGTTCTTC
.,TRBD1,TRBJ1-6,TRBV19,CASSGTGGANNSPLHF,TGTGCCAGTAGTGGGACAGGGGGCGCGAATAATTCACCCCTCCACTTT
.,.,TRBJ1-2,TRBV5-5,CASSLVQGSYGYTF,TGTGCCAGCAGCTTGGTTCAGGGGTCGTATGGCTACACCTTC
.,TRBD2,TRBJ2-3,TRBV3-1/TRBV3-2,CASSQRGAGPVGTQYF,TGTGCCAGCAGCCAAAGGGGAGCGGGGCCGGTGGGTACGCAGTATTTT
.,TRBD1,TRBJ1-2,TRBV2,CASKADRGYGYTF,TGTGCCAGCAAGGCGGACAGGGGCTATGGCTACACCTTC
once,.,TRBJ2-7,TRBV9,CASSVEVVPYEQYF,TGTGCCAGCAGCGTCGAGGTCGTACCCTACGAGCAGTACTTC
.,TRBD1,TRBJ2-7,TRBV6-1,CASSEVLAGGSYEQYF,TGTGCCAGCAGTGAAGTATTGGCAGGGGGTTCCTACGAGCAGTACTTC
.,TRBD2,TRBJ2-2,TRBV7-9,CAITGGESSNTGELFF,TGTGCCATCACGGGAGGGGAGTCGTCGAACACCGGGGAGCTGTTTTTT
.,.,TRBJ2-5,TRBV5-4,CASSPPGTSRETQYF,TGTGCCAGCAGCCCGCCCGGGACTTCGAGGGAGACCCAGTACTTC